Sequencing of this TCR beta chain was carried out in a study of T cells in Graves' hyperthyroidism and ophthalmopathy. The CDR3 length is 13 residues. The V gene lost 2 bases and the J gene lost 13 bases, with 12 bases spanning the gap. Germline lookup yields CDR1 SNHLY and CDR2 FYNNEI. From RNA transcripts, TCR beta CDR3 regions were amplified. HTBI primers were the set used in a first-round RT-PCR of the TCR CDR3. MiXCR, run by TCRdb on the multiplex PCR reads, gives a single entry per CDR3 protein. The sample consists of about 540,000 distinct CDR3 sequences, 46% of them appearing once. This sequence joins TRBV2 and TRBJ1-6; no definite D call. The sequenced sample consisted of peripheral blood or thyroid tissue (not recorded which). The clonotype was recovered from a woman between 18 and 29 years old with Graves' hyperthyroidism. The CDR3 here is CASSEPGEAPLHF. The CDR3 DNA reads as TGTGCCAGCAGTGAACCGGGTGAGGCCCCCCTCCACTTT.